This TCR beta chain was retrieved from a study of tumor-infiltrating lymphocytes in primary liver carcinoma. The source material, roughly 18-31 mg of unsorted bulk tissue, was used to co-extract RNA and DNA. The investigators made TCR beta cDNA from roughly 0.55 ug total RNA, using a constant-region primer. ARM-PCR, slightly modified, supplied the TCR beta libraries through three nested multiplex PCR rounds. Rounds one and two of PCR, each of about 10 cycles, were primed with TRBV1-TRBV30 forward primers and a C-beta reverse primer. TCRdb reanalysed the multiplex PCR reads using MiXCR and keeps one entry per CDR3 protein. The table has around 56,000 distinct CDR3 sequences, less than 85% seen once. Trimming stripped 2 bases from V and 0 bases from J, with 5 bases between. Germline loops: CDR1 MGHDK, CDR2 SYGVNS. The CDR3 has 13 amino acids.

The rearrangement joins TRBV25-1 to TRBJ2-7; D could derive from TRBD1 or TRBD2 (5 bases each). The clonotype originates from a man aged 40-50 years with primary liver carcinoma and hepatitis B virus infection. The sequenced material came from liver tumor tissue from sampling region 2. Subset specified: tumor region T2, inferior pole. This CDR3 is CASSEGGSYEQYF. CDR3 sequence (DNA): TGTGCCAGCAGTGAAGGGGGCTCCTACGAGCAGTACTTC.